This T cell receptor beta chain was captured by sequencing in a study of memory CD4+ T cells and cytomegalovirus serostatus. The study, taken as a whole, reports: CD4+ memory repertoires contained 67 of 164 reported CMV TCRbeta sequences.

This clone was detected a few times. Its antigen is still unknown. With 3 bases removed from V and 4 bases from J, the gap between germline ends came to 6 bases. The CDR3 length is 12 residues. The V gene's germline CDR1 is KGHSH and CDR2 LQKENI. Profiled with immunoSEQ multiplex PCR; TCRdb holds only in-frame clones, not every one. The sample carries 40,000 to 55,000 clones, over 60% recorded once. The sort gate was single viable CD3+CD4+CD8-CD45RO+ cells for memory CD4+ T cells. Serostatus was set by detecting CMV pp150, pp28, p38, p52 IgG. The sequenced sample consisted of memory CD4+ T cells from blood. The J gene is TRBJ1-1, the V gene TRBV18; the D is unclear. The receptor comes from an adult in good health and CMV-seronegative. CDR3 loop: CASSPGPTEAFF. In DNA form, the CDR3 reads TGTGCCAGCTCACCTGGGCCCACTGAAGCTTTCTTT.